The 13 T cell receptor beta chains below come from one sample, sequenced in a study of control samples from healthy donors and cancer patients. TCRdb's copy holds only in-frame clones and misses some; the assay was immunoSEQ multiplex PCR. The repertoire has under 450,000 clones, 80% to 95% of them found once; the top ten carry 6% to 7%. Sequenced sample: PBMCs. The receptors were gathered from a man between 35 and 55 years old with head and neck cancer.

About this clone: Other DNA sequences in this specimen translate into the identical CDR3. This sequence joins TRBV18 and TRBJ1-2; 9 bases fit TRBD1. V gave up 0 bases and J gave up 2 bases; unmatched junction bases: 1. The germline V gene encodes CDR1 KGHSH and CDR2 LQKENI. This CDR3 contains 15 residues. CDR3 sequence (DNA): TGTGCCAGCTCACCACCCGGGACAGGGAACTATGGCTACACCTTC. Its translation: CASSPPGTGNYGYTF. Full variable domain (missing parts from reference TRBV18 and TRBJ1-2): NAGVMQNPRHLVRRRGQEARLRCSPMKGHSHVYWYRQLPEEGLKFMVYLQKENIIDESGMPKERFSAEFPKEGPSILRIQQVVRGDSAAYFCASSPPGTGNYGYTFGSGTRLTVV.

This clone has a single count. This chain joins TRBV6-2 or TRBV6-3 and TRBJ2-1, with D possibly TRBD1 on 7 matching bases. Germline lookup yields CDR1 MNHEY and CDR2 SVGEGT. This CDR3 is built from 16 residues. Trimming took off 5 bases at V and 10 bases at J, with 24 bases between the two ends. This chain's CDR3 is CASSIPNRLGGNEQFF. CDR3 DNA: TGTGCCAGCAGTATACCTAACCGACTAGGGGGCAACGAGCAGTTCTTC.

This chain joins TRBV29-1 and TRBJ2-2; maybe TRBD2 (5 bases). Between the trimmed V and J ends, which lost 0 bases and 3 bases, there was a span of 14 bases. The CDR3 has 16 amino acids. Germline V gene data show CDR1 as SQVTM and CDR2 as ANQGSEA. In DNA form, the CDR3 reads TGCAGCGTTGAAGATAGGCGGGCAGAGTACACCGGGGAGCTGTTTTTT. It translates to CSVEDRRAEYTGELFF.

The chain is built from TRBV5-8 and TRBJ1-4; D is perhaps TRBD1 (6 bases). This CDR3 is built from 17 residues. V lost 4 bases to trimming and J lost 0 bases, with 16 bases between them. Looked up from germline, CDR1 is SGHTS and CDR2 is YDEGEE. The CDR3 nucleotides read TGTGCCAGCAGCACGGGTTCTGGACAGTCAACTAATGAAAAACTGTTTTTT. Its protein is CASSTGSGQSTNEKLFF.

The V and J genes are TRBV4-1 and TRBJ2-3, with TRBD2 matching over 8 bases. CDR3 size: 17 residues. J gave up 2 bases and V 0 bases, and 7 bases lay outside the gene matches. Germline V gene data show CDR1 as MGHRA and CDR2 as YSYEKL. This CDR3 is CASSQEGSGSFTDTQYF. As DNA, the CDR3 is TGCGCCAGCAGCCAAGAAGGAAGCGGGAGTTTCACAGATACGCAGTATTTT.

The J gene is TRBJ2-3, the V gene TRBV24-1, with D hard to call. Germline V gene data show CDR1 as KGHDR and CDR2 as SFDVKD. With 3 bases removed from V and 2 bases from J, the gap between germline ends came to 8 bases. CDR3 size: 14 residues. In nucleotides, the CDR3 is TGTGCCACCAGTGATAACGGACCCACAGATACGCAGTATTTT. Amino acid sequence: CATSDNGPTDTQYF.

V gene TRBV7-2 combines with J gene TRBJ2-5; 8 bases fit TRBD2. This CDR3 is built from 16 residues. V shed 2 bases and J 5 bases; nucleotides not matched to a gene: 10. CDR1 and CDR2 (germline): SGHTA, FQGNSA. CDR3 coding DNA: TGTGCCAGCAGCTTATTTCCGGGAGGGCAGAAGGAGACCCAGTACTTC. Its protein is CASSLFPGGQKETQYF.

The genes are TRBV27 and TRBJ1-1; the match to TRBD1 covers 7 bases. Trimming cost V 4 bases and J 2 bases; bases outside gene matches: 4. CDR3 length equals 14 residues. Germline loops: CDR1 MNHEY, CDR2 SMNVEV (reference sequence). The CDR3 coding sequence is TGTGCCAGCAGTTGGAACAGGGGTAACACTGAAGCTTTCTTT. Amino acids: CASSWNRGNTEAFF.

This chain links TRBV7-9 with TRBJ2-7; D remains unclear. The V and J ends lost 5 bases and 7 bases respectively, with 12 bases between them. Per the germline V gene, CDR1 is SEHNR and CDR2 is FQNEAQ (reference sequence). The CDR3 consists of 12 residues. The DNA of the CDR3 is TGTGCCAGCAGCCACTCGGGTCGTGAGCAGTACTTC. This encodes CASSHSGREQYF.

V and J are TRBV4-1 and TRBJ1-1; possible D gene TRBD1, 6 bases. The V gene's germline CDR1 is MGHRA and CDR2 YSYEKL. Trimming pared 1 base from V and 4 bases from J, leaving 16 bases between. The CDR3 extends over 16 amino acids. This chain's CDR3 is CASSQGIGSGVTEAFF. The CDR3 DNA follows: TGCGCCAGCAGCCAAGGTATTGGGTCAGGGGTCACTGAAGCTTTCTTT.

The CDR3 bases are TGTGCCAGCAGCCTAGACAGGGCTAATAATCAGCCCCAGCATTTT. Protein sequence: CASSLDRANNQPQHF. This chain joins TRBV7-8 and TRBJ1-5, with 7 nucleotides matching TRBD1. J was trimmed by 4 bases and V by 5 bases; bases with no gene match: 8. This CDR3 is built from 15 residues. Looked up from germline, CDR1 is SGHVS and CDR2 is FQNEAQ. Full variable domain (rest looked up from reference TRBV7-8 and TRBJ1-5): GAGVSQSPRYKVAKRGQDVALRCDPISGHVSLFWYQQALGQGPEFLTYFQNEAQLDKSGLPSDRFFAERPEGSVSTLKIQRTQQEDSAVYLCASSLDRANNQPQHFGDGTRLSIL.

The chain carries TRBV5-1 and TRBJ2-3, with 8 bases matching TRBD1. Per germline, CDR1 SGHRS and CDR2 YFSETQ. This CDR3 comprises 14 residues. Germline trimming cut 0 bases from V and 6 bases from J; bases unmatched to any gene: 3. CDR3 amino acids: CASSLGQGADTQYF. CDR3 nucleotides: TGCGCCAGCAGCTTGGGCCAGGGGGCGGATACGCAGTATTTT. The whole variable domain, remainder taken from reference TRBV5-1 and TRBJ2-3, is KAGVTQTPRYLIKTRGQQVTLSCSPISGHRSVSWYQQTPGQGLQFLFEYFSETQRNKGNFPGRFSGRQFSNSRSEMNVSTLELGDSALYLCASSLGQGADTQYFGPGTRLTVL.

The V and J genes are TRBV18 and TRBJ1-6, with D possibly being TRBD1 (5 bases). The V and J ends lost 5 bases and 7 bases respectively, with 12 bases between them. Germline lookup yields CDR1 KGHSH and CDR2 LQKENI. CDR3 length: 14 residues. This chain's CDR3 is CASSEGPVNSPLHF. In DNA, the CDR3 is TGTGCCAGCTCAGAGGGGCCCGTCAATTCACCCCTCCACTTT.